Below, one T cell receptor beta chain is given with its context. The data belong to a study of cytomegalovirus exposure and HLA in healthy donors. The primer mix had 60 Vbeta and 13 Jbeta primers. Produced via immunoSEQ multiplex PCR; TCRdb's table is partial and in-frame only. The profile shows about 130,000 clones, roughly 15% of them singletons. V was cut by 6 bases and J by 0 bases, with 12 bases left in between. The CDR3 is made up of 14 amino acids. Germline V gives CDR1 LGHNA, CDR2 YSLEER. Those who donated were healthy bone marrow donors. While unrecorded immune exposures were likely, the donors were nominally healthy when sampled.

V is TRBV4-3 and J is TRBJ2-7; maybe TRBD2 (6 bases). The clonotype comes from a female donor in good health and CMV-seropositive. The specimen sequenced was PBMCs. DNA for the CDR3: TGCGCCAGCAGTAACTCCGGGAGCTCCTACGAGCAGTACTTC. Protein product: CASSNSGSSYEQYF.